Presented here are 9 T cell receptor beta chains from one specimen sequenced in a study of Ad26.COV2.S vaccination and SARS-CoV-2 variants. Treatment: around 19 received Ad26.COV2.S at low or high dose, single or two shots; several received placebo; per-sample allocation not given. The study sampled participants on day 63 after the first vaccine or placebo injection. TCRdb's table, derived via immunoSEQ multiplex PCR, lists solely in-frame clones and lacks some. The sample includes roughly 500,000 clones, nearly 90% of them seen just once. The specimen comprised peripheral blood, sampled in a trial of Ad26.COV2.S vaccine versus placebo. These receptors all come from a person aged 18 to 59 who received the Ad26.COV2.S COVID-19 vaccine or a placebo.

The chain couples TRBV7-9 to TRBJ2-3, with no clear D. V was shortened by 5 bases and J by 4 bases, with 19 bases between the two germline ends. The CDR3 spans 16 residues. CDR1 is SEHNR, CDR2 FQNEAQ, per germline (reference sequence). The CDR3: CASSGEVRHPADTQYF. CDR3 nucleotides: TGTGCCAGCAGCGGCGAGGTCCGGCACCCAGCAGATACGCAGTATTTT.

The V gene is TRBV7-2, the J gene TRBJ2-1, with D unclear. This CDR3 spans 15 amino acids. Trimming stripped 3 bases from V and 5 bases from J, with 14 bases between. Germline-derived CDR1 and CDR2 are SGHTA and FQGNSA. CDR3 sequence reads: CASSLDGGEHNEQFF. CDR3 DNA sequence: TGTGCCAGCAGCTTGGACGGTGGCGAGCACAATGAGCAGTTCTTC.

This sequence joins TRBV10-3 and TRBJ1-1; tentative D call: TRBD1 (5 bases). The CDR3 consists of 16 residues. Germline CDR1 ENHRY, CDR2 SYGVKD. V dropped 5 bases and J dropped 3 bases, with 19 bases sitting between them. The CDR3 bases are TGTGCCATCAGTTCCCGGGACGGTGCCACCGACACTGAAGCTTTCTTT. Translation gives CAISSRDGATDTEAFF.

This clone was recorded once. The chain couples TRBV28 to TRBJ2-1; D is perhaps TRBD1 (5 bases). Trimming pared 7 bases from V and 9 bases from J, leaving 10 bases between. Germline V gives CDR1 MDHEN, CDR2 SYDVKM. The CDR3 is 11 amino acids. CDR3 in DNA: TGTGCCAGCACCCAACAGGCTGAGCAGTTCTTC. Protein: CASTQQAEQFF.

The V gene is TRBV7-8, the J gene TRBJ2-7; maybe TRBD1 (5 bases). This CDR3 is built from 14 residues. Per germline, CDR1 SGHVS and CDR2 FQNEAQ. V lost 7 bases to trimming and J lost 7 bases, with 20 bases between them. The CDR3 DNA sequence: TGTGCCAGCACTCAGGGTAGCTCCGCTAGGGAGCAGTACTTC. Translation gives CASTQGSSAREQYF.

The chain joins TRBV5-6 to TRBJ2-3; possible D gene TRBD2, 5 bases. Germline-derived CDR1 and CDR2 are SGHDT and YYEEEE. The CDR3 consists of 12 residues. The V gene lost 2 bases and the J gene lost 5 bases, with 6 bases spanning the gap. This CDR3 reads CASSLGRDTQYF. CDR3 in DNA: TGTGCCAGCAGCTTAGGGAGAGATACGCAGTATTTT.

The J gene is TRBJ2-2, the V gene TRBV11-3, with D perhaps TRBD1 (5 bases). The CDR3 loop spans 17 amino acids. Germline V gives CDR1 SGHNT, CDR2 YENEEA. V gave up 4 bases and J gave up 0 bases, with 15 bases separating them. The CDR3 reads CASSSYGDRANTGELFF. The CDR3 nucleotides read TGTGCCAGCAGCTCATATGGAGACAGAGCGAACACCGGGGAGCTGTTTTTT.

V gene TRBV7-2 combines with J gene TRBJ1-3, with unresolved D. The CDR3 length is 16 residues. Germline loops: CDR1 SGHTA, CDR2 FQGNSA. V lost 1 base to trimming and J lost 0 bases, with 10 bases between them. The DNA of the CDR3 is TGTGCCAGCAGCTTAGAGGCGGCGGTCTCTGGAAACACCATATATTTT. Translated, it gives CASSLEAAVSGNTIYF.

This rearrangement joins TRBV7-8 to TRBJ2-7; perhaps TRBD2 as D (6 bases). The CDR3 is made up of 14 amino acids. CDR1 is SGHVS and CDR2 is FQNEAQ in the germline V gene. Trimming took off 4 bases at V and 7 bases at J, with 17 bases between the two ends. The CDR3 DNA reads TGTGCCAGCAGCTCGGTGGGGGGAGTGGGTGAGCAGTACGTC. Protein: CASSSVGGVGEQYV.